The 18 T cell receptor beta chains below all came from one sample that was sequenced in a study of T-cell reconstitution after alpha-beta-depleted transplantation in children. Unique molecular identifiers were used to barcode this TCRbeta library. MiXCR was run by TCRdb on the PCR reads, yielding one entry per CDR3 protein. Of some 340,000 distinct CDR3 sequences detected, about a tenth appear once; the ten largest clones hold 2.4%. The specimen was PBMCs from the stem cell graft donor, collected from the stem cell graft. The receptors shown here come from a human donor who donated a stem cell graft to a child with acute lymphoblastic leukemia.

There are a few counts of this clonotype. This CDR3 is CASSTNRGLSTEAFF. CDR3 sequence (DNA): TGTGCCAGCAGTACGAACAGGGGCCTGAGTACTGAAGCTTTCTTT. The V gene is TRBV6-5, the J gene TRBJ1-1; 7 bases align to TRBD1. Germline V gene sequence: CDR1 MNHEY, CDR2 SVGAGI. The trim removed 5 bases at V and 5 bases at J, leaving 11 bases unmatched. This CDR3 region has 15 residues.

This clonotype has just a few counts. The chain couples TRBV7-9 to TRBJ2-3; D not resolved. The CDR3 has 15 amino acids. The germline V and J ends were trimmed by 5 bases and 0 bases, with 12 bases remaining between them. Germline V lookup: CDR1 SEHNR, CDR2 FQNEAQ (reference sequence). The CDR3 loop is CASSVRLASTDTQYF. The CDR3 DNA reads TGTGCCAGCAGCGTCAGACTGGCAAGCACAGATACGCAGTATTTT.

This clonotype was picked up a small number of times. CDR3 in amino acids: CASSYSTSGREQFF. DNA for the CDR3: TGTGCCAGCAGTTACTCGACTAGCGGGAGGGAGCAGTTCTTC. The J gene is TRBJ2-1, the V gene TRBV6-5; 13 bases agree with TRBD2. This CDR3 comprises 14 residues. Trimming removed 0 bases from V and 10 bases from J; junction bases left unmatched: 0. The germline CDR1 and CDR2 sequences are MNHEY and SVGAGI.

The sample holds many counts of this clonotype. The chain carries TRBV4-1 and TRBJ2-3; TRBD2 is a possible D gene (5 bases). Germline V gene sequence: CDR1 MGHRA, CDR2 YSYEKL. The length of the CDR3 is 13 residues. Deletions cut 4 bases from V and 5 bases from J, with 10 bases between. CDR3: CASSPRERDTQYF. CDR3 DNA sequence: TGCGCCAGCAGCCCCCGGGAAAGAGATACGCAGTATTTT.

This clonotype was counted between two and nine times. The chain uses TRBV5-1 and TRBJ1-2, with 10 bases that match TRBD1. J lost 4 bases, V lost 1 base, and 7 bases had no gene match. The V gene's germline CDR1 is SGHRS and CDR2 YFSETQ. CDR3 length equals 16 residues. CDR3: CASSLFVGQGGYGYTF. CDR3 DNA: TGCGCCAGCAGCTTGTTTGTCGGACAGGGGGGCTATGGCTACACCTTC. Full variable domain (missing parts from reference TRBV5-1 and TRBJ1-2): KAGVTQTPRYLIKTRGQQVTLSCSPISGHRSVSWYQQTPGQGLQFLFEYFSETQRNKGNFPGRFSGRQFSNSRSEMNVSTLELGDSALYLCASSLFVGQGGYGYTFGSGTRLTVV.

The genes are TRBV28 and TRBJ2-7; 7 bases are a match to TRBD1. Germline assignment: CDR1 MDHEN and CDR2 SYDVKM. The CDR3 has 15 amino acids. Germline trimming cut 3 bases from V and 3 bases from J; bases unmatched to any gene: 8. DNA of the CDR3: TGTGCCAGCAGTTTCCGACAGGGCGTAATCTACGAGCAGTACTTC. Translated: CASSFRQGVIYEQYF.

The rearrangement joins TRBV5-1 to TRBJ2-5; 9 bases fit TRBD1. This CDR3 comprises 16 residues. Looked up from germline, CDR1 is SGHRS and CDR2 is YFSETQ. V was pared by 4 bases and J by 5 bases, with 12 bases of the junction left unmatched. CDR3 bases: TGCGCCAGCAGCCTTCTCCCGGGACAGGGACAGGAGACCCAGTACTTC. Encoded protein: CASSLLPGQGQETQYF.

This clonotype was seen ten or more times. J is TRBJ2-3 and V is TRBV30; no firm D call. With 5 bases removed from V and 2 bases from J, the gap between germline ends came to 14 bases. The CDR3 extends over 14 amino acids. Germline V gene lookup returns CDR1 GTSNPN and CDR2 SVGIG (reference sequence). CDR3 protein: CAWGSPPSTDTQYF. CDR3 DNA: TGTGCCTGGGGAAGCCCTCCCTCCACAGATACGCAGTATTTT.

V and J are TRBV5-1 and TRBJ2-1; 7 positions agree with TRBD2. Trimming removed 4 bases from V and 1 base from J; junction bases left unmatched: 14. The CDR3 covers 18 residues. Germline-derived CDR1 and CDR2 are SGHRS and YFSETQ. The CDR3, as DNA: TGCGCCAGCAGCGGGGTAGGTAGCGGGTTTGGATCCTACAATGAGCAGTTCTTC. The encoded protein is CASSGVGSGFGSYNEQFF.

This chain joins TRBV5-5 and TRBJ1-4; D is unclear. The ends were cut back, 0 bases at V and 0 bases at J, with 9 bases in the middle. Per the germline V gene, CDR1 is SGHKS and CDR2 is YYEKEE (reference sequence). This CDR3 spans 16 amino acids. CDR3 sequence: CASSLVPQATNEKLFF. CDR3 nucleotides: TGTGCCAGCAGCTTGGTTCCCCAAGCAACTAATGAAAAACTGTTTTTT. Full variable domain (missing parts from reference TRBV5-5 and TRBJ1-4): DAGVTQSPTHLIKTRGQQVTLRCSPISGHKSVSWYQQVLGQGPQFIFQYYEKEERGRGNFPDRFSARQFPNYSSELNVNALLLGDSALYLCASSLVPQATNEKLFFGSGTQLSVL.

This clonotype has only a few counts. The V gene is TRBV7-2, the J gene TRBJ1-2; D remains unclear. Germline V CDR1 and CDR2: SGHTA, FQGNSA. V shed 4 bases and J shed 7 bases, with 7 bases lying between them. This CDR3 has 11 amino acids. CDR3 in DNA: TGTGCCAGCAGCTGGGGAGGTGGCTACACCTTC. This sequence encodes CASSWGGGYTF.

This clonotype was counted only a few times. The chain combines TRBV7-2 with TRBJ2-7; TRBD1 matches at 10 bases. With V trimmed by 4 bases and J by 4 bases, 7 bases remained unmatched. CDR3 length: 15 residues. Germline V gene lookup returns CDR1 SGHTA and CDR2 FQGNSA. This chain's CDR3 is CASSSPTGGKYEQYF. In nucleotides, the CDR3 is TGTGCCAGCAGCTCCCCGACAGGGGGCAAATACGAGCAGTACTTC.

This clonotype was counted only a few times. The rearrangement joins TRBV20-1 to TRBJ2-2; D is uncertain. Trimming stripped 6 bases from V and 3 bases from J, with 14 bases between. In germline, CDR1 is DFQATT, CDR2 SNEGSKA (reference sequence). CDR3 length equals 14 residues. DNA of the CDR3: TGCAGTGCCTTACGACCCCCCGACACCGGGGAGCTGTTTTTT. Translated: CSALRPPDTGELFF.

The rearrangement uses TRBV20-1 and TRBJ2-3; 9 bases fit TRBD2. Germline loops: CDR1 DFQATT, CDR2 SNEGSKA (reference sequence). The CDR3 covers 17 residues. The junction had 16 bases not matched to a gene; V was cut back by 6 bases and J by 3 bases. This CDR3 reads CSAPRGPSGILTDTQYF. Written as DNA, the CDR3 is TGCAGTGCCCCCCGGGGGCCTAGCGGGATACTAACAGATACGCAGTATTTT.

This clonotype was seen a handful of times. The chain links TRBV7-8 to TRBJ2-1, with D maybe TRBD2 (6 bases). Germline lookup yields CDR1 SGHVS and CDR2 FQNEAQ. This CDR3 contains 13 residues. The ends were cut back, 1 base at V and 9 bases at J, with 10 bases in the middle. The CDR3 sequence is CASSLVTRGEQFF. Written as DNA, the CDR3 is TGTGCCAGCAGCTTAGTGACTAGAGGTGAGCAGTTCTTC.

This clonotype was seen only a few times. This sequence joins TRBV12-3 or TRBV12-4 and TRBJ1-5, with 10 bases that match TRBD1. This CDR3 contains 17 residues. V lost 6 bases to trimming and J lost 0 bases; unmatched junction nucleotides: 8. The DNA of the CDR3 is TGTGCCAGCAGGCCGGGACAGGGGAAGAATAGCAATCAGCCCCAGCATTTT. It is translated as CASRPGQGKNSNQPQHF.

This chain uses TRBV12-3 or TRBV12-4 with TRBJ2-7; the D is unclear. This CDR3 is built from 13 residues. V gave up 5 bases and J gave up 0 bases, with 8 bases separating them. This chain's CDR3 is CASSPNHSYEQYF. The CDR3 DNA sequence: TGTGCCAGCAGTCCGAACCACTCCTACGAGCAGTACTTC.

There are many counts of this clonotype. The chain uses TRBV7-3 and TRBJ2-3; the D is unclear. This CDR3 is built from 15 residues. V was trimmed by 1 base and J by 2 bases, leaving 10 bases between them. Per the germline V gene, CDR1 is SGHTA and CDR2 is FQGTGA. The CDR3 sequence is CASSLNPPPTDTQYF. CDR3 in DNA: TGTGCCAGCAGCTTAAACCCTCCCCCCACAGATACGCAGTATTTT.